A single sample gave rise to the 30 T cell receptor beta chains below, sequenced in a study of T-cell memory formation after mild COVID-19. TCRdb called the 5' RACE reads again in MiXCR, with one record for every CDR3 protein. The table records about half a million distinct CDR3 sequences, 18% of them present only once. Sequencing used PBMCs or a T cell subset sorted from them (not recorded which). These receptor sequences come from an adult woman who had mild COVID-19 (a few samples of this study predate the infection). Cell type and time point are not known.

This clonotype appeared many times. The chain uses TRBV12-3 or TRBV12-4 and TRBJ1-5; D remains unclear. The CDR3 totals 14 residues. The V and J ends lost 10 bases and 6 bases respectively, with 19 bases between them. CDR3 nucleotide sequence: TGTGCCACCTCGGACGCCGGGTCACGTCAGCCCCAGCATTTT. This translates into CATSDAGSRQPQHF.

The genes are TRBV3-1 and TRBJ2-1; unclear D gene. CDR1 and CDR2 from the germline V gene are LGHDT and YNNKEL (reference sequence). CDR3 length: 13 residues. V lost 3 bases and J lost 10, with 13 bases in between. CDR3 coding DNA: TGTGCCAGCAGCCACCCGGACCGCCGGGAGCAGTTCTTC. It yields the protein CASSHPDRREQFF.

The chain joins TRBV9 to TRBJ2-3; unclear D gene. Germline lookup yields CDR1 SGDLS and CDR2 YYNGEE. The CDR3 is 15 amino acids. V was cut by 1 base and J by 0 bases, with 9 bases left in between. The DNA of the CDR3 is TGTGCCAGCAGCGTAAGTCCCGGTAGCACAGATACGCAGTATTTT. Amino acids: CASSVSPGSTDTQYF.

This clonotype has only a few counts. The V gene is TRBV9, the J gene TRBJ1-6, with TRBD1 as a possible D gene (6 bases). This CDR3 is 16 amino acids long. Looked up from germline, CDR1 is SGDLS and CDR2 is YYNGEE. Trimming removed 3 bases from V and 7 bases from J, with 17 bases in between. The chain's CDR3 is CASSAEADSLNSPLHF. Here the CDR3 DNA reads TGTGCCAGCAGCGCCGAGGCGGACAGTCTAAATTCACCCCTCCACTTT. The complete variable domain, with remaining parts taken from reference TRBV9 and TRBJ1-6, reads DSGVTQTPKHLITATGQRVTLRCSPRSGDLSVYWYQQSLDQGLQFLIQYYNGEERAKGNILERFSAQQFPDLHSELNLSSLELGDSALYFCASSAEADSLNSPLHFGNGTRLTVT.

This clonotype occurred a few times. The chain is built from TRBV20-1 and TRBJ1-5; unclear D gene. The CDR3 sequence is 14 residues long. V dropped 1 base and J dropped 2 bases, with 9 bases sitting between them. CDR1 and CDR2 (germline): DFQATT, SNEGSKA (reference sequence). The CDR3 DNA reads TGCAGTGCTAGAGGCGGACTTCGCAATCAGCCCCAGCATTTT. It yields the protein CSARGGLRNQPQHF.

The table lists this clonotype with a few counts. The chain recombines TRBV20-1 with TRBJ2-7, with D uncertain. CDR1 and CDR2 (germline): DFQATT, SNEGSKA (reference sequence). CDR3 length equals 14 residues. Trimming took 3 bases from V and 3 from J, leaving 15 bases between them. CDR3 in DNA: TGCAGTGCTAGGGCCCCCGGCCAGGTCTACGAGCAGTACTTC. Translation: CSARAPGQVYEQYF.

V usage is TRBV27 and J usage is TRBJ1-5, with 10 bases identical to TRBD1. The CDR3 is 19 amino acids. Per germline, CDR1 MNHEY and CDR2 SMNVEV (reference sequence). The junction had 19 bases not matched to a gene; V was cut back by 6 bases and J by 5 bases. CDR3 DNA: TGTGCCAGCAGAGGGGTACTGGGACAGGGGTTTTTGGGGGATCAGCCCCAGCATTTT. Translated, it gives CASRGVLGQGFLGDQPQHF.

The CDR3 protein is CASSLSTGSYEQYF. CDR3 coding DNA: TGTGCCAGCAGTTTAAGTACGGGCTCCTACGAGCAGTACTTC. The rearrangement links TRBV28 to TRBJ2-7; D is unresolved. This CDR3 spans 14 amino acids. The germline gives CDR1 MDHEN, CDR2 SYDVKM. The V end was cut by 2 bases, the J end by 0 bases, with 8 bases between.

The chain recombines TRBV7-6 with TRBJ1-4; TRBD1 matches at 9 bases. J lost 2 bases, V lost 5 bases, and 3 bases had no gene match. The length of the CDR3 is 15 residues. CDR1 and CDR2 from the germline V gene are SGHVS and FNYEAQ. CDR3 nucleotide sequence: TGTGCCAGCAGCCAGGACAGGGGCACTAATGAAAAACTGTTTTTT. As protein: CASSQDRGTNEKLFF.

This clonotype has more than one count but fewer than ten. CDR3 region: CASSRTEGDTEAFF. The CDR3, as DNA: TGCGCCAGCAGTCGGACAGAGGGGGACACTGAAGCTTTCTTT. J is TRBJ1-1 and V is TRBV5-1; tentative D call: TRBD1 (6 bases). CDR1 and CDR2 (germline): SGHRS, YFSETQ. The germline V and J ends were trimmed by 5 bases and 3 bases, with 14 bases remaining between them. The CDR3 covers 14 residues. Looking up the rest from reference TRBV5-1 and TRBJ1-1 gives the full variable domain: KAGVTQTPRYLIKTRGQQVTLSCSPISGHRSVSWYQQTPGQGLQFLFEYFSETQRNKGNFPGRFSGRQFSNSRSEMNVSTLELGDSALYLCASSRTEGDTEAFFGQGTRLTVV.

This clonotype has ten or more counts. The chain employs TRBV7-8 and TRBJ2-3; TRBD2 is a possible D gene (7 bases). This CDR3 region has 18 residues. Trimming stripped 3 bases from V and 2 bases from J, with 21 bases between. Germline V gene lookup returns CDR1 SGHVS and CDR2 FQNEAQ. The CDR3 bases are TGTGCCAGCAGCTTCGGTGCGGGGGCCGTCGGCCTCACAGATACGCAGTATTTT. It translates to CASSFGAGAVGLTDTQYF.

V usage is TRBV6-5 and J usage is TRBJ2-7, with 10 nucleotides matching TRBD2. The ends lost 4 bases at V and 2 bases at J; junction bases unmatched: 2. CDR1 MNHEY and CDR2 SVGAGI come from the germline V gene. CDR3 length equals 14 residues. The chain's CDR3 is CASSSSGSPYEQYF. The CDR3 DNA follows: TGTGCCAGCAGTTCTAGCGGGAGTCCCTACGAGCAGTACTTC.

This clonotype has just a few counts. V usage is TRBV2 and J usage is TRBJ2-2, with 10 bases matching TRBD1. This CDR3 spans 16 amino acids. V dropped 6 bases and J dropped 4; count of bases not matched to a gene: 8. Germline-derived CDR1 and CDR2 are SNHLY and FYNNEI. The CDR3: CASRPTGTGVTGELFF. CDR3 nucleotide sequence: TGTGCCAGCAGACCAACCGGGACAGGGGTCACCGGGGAGCTGTTTTTT.

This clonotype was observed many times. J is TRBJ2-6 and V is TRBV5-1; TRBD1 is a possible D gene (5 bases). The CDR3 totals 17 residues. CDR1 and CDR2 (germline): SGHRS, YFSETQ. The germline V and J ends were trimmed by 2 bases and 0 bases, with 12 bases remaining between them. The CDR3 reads CASSFQGGGSGANVLTF. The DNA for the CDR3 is TGCGCCAGCAGCTTCCAGGGTGGTGGCTCTGGGGCCAACGTCCTGACTTTC.

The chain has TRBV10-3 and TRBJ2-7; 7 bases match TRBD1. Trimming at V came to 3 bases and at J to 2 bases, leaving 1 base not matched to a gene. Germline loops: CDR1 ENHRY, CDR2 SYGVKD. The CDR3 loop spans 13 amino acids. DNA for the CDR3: TGTGCCATCAGTGAACAGGGGACCTACGAGCAGTACTTC. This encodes CAISEQGTYEQYF.

The CDR3 reads CASSQGVARGGTDTQYF. CDR3 DNA sequence: TGCGCCAGCAGCCAAGGTGTAGCCCGCGGGGGGACAGATACGCAGTATTTT. The rearrangement links TRBV4-3 to TRBJ2-3, with 8 nucleotides matching TRBD2. Looked up from germline, CDR1 is LGHNA and CDR2 is YSLEER. The CDR3 runs 17 residues. The V and J ends lost 1 base and 3 bases, in that order; junction bases with no gene match: 9.

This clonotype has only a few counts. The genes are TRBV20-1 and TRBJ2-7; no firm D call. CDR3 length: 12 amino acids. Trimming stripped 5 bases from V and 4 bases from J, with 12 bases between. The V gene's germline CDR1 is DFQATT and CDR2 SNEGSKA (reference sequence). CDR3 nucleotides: TGCAGTGCTGGGGTCGTGAGGTACGAGCAGTACTTC. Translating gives CSAGVVRYEQYF.

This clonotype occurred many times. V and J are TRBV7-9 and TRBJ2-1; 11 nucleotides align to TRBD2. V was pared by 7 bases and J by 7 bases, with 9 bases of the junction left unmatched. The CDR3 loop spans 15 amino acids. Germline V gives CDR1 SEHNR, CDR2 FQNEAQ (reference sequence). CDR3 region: CASTGGTSGRNEQFF. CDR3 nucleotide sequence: TGTGCCAGCACCGGCGGGACTAGCGGCAGGAATGAGCAGTTCTTC.

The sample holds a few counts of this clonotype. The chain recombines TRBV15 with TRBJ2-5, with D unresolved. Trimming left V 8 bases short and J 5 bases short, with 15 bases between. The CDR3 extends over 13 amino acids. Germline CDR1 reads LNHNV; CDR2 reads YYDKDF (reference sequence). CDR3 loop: CATRTGEEETQYF. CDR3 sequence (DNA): TGTGCCACCCGTACCGGAGAGGAGGAGACCCAGTACTTC.

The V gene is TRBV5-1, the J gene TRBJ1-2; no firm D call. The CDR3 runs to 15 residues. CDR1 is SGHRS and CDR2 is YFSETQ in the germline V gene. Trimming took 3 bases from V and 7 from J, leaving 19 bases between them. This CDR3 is CASSYSGPQVSGYTF. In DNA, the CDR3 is TGCGCCAGCAGCTACTCCGGGCCACAAGTGAGTGGCTACACCTTC.

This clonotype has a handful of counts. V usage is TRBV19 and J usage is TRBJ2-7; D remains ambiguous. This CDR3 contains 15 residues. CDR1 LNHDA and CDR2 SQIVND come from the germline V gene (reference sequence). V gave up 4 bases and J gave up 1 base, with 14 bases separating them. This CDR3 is CASSTKAGPSYEQYF. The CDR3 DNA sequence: TGTGCCAGTAGTACAAAAGCCGGGCCATCCTACGAGCAGTACTTC.

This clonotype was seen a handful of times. The chain's CDR3 is CASSPRRQVVAGELFF. In DNA, the CDR3 is TGTGCCAGCTCACCACGCCGACAGGTCGTCGCCGGGGAGCTGTTTTTT. The chain uses TRBV18 and TRBJ2-2; weak D call: TRBD1 (6 bases). V lost 1 base and J 6 bases, leaving 15 bases between the germline ends. The germline CDR1 and CDR2 sequences are KGHSH and LQKENI. There are 16 residues in the CDR3.

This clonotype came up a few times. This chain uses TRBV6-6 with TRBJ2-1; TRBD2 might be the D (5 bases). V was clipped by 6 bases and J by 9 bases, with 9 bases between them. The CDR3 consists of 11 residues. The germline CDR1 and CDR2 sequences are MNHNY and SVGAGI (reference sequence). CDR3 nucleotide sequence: TGTGCCAGCAGGACCGGAGGTGAGCAGTTCTTC. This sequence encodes CASRTGGEQFF.

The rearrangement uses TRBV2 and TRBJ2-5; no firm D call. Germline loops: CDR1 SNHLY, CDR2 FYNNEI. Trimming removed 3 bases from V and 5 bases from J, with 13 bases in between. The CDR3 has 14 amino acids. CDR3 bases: TGTGCCAGCAGTGAGGTAGTCCCCAAGGAGACCCAGTACTTC. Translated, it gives CASSEVVPKETQYF. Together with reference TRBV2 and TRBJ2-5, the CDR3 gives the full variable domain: EPEVTQTPSHQVTQMGQEVILRCVPISNHLYFYWYRQILGQKVEFLVSFYNNEISEKSEIFDDQFSVERPDGSNFTLKIRSTKLEDSAMYFCASSEVVPKETQYFGPGTRLLVL.

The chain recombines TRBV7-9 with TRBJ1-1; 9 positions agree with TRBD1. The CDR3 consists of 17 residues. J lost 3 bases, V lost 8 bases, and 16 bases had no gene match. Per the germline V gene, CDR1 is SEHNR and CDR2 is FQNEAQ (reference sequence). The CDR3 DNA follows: TGTGCCAGCCGCGTGACTCGGACAGGGGATTGGTACACTGAAGCTTTCTTT. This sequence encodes CASRVTRTGDWYTEAFF.

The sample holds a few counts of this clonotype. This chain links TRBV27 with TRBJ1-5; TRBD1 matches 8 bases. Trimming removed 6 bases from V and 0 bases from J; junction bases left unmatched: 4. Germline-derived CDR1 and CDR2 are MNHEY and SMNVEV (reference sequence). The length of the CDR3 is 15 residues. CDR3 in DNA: TGTGCCAGCAGGCGAACAGGGGGTAGCAATCAGCCCCAGCATTTT. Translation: CASRRTGGSNQPQHF.

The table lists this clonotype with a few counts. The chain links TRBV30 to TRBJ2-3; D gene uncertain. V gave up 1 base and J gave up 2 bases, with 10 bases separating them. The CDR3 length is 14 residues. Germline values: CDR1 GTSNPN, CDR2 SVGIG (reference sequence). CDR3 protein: CAWSATFITDTQYF. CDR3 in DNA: TGTGCCTGGAGTGCGACCTTTATCACAGATACGCAGTATTTT.

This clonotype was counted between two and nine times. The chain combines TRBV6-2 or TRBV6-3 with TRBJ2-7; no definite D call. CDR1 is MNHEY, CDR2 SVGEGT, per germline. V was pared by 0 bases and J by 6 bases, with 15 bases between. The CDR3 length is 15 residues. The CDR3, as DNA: TGTGCCAGCAGTTACTCCCCCAGGTTAGCAGGCGAGCAGTACTTC. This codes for CASSYSPRLAGEQYF.

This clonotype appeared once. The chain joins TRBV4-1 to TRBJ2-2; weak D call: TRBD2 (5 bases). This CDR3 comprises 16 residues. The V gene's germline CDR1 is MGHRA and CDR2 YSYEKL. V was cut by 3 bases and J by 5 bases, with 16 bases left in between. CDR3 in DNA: TGCGCCAGCAGCCAGGTCCGAGGCGGCGGGACCGGGGAGCTGTTTTTT. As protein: CASSQVRGGGTGELFF.

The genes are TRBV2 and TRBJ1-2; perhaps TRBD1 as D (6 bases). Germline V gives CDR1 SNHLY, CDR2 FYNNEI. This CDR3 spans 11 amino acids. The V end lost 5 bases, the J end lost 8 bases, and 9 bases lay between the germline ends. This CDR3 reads CASSRGEGYTF. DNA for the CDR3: TGTGCCAGCAGTAGGGGGGAAGGCTACACCTTC. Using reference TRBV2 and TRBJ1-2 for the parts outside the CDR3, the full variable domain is EPEVTQTPSHQVTQMGQEVILRCVPISNHLYFYWYRQILGQKVEFLVSFYNNEISEKSEIFDDQFSVERPDGSNFTLKIRSTKLEDSAMYFCASSRGEGYTFGSGTRLTVV.